Listed below are T cell receptor beta chains from one sample, sequenced in a study of shared clonotypes between healthy human individuals. Clones were sequenced by immunoSEQ multiplex PCR, and TCRdb holds only the in-frame ones, with some missing. The table has some 2,100,000 clones, about 92% seen once. Sample: naive CD8+ T cells from PBMCs. These receptors were obtained from a man aged 18 to 29 in good health. Some clones in this sample may be carry-over from other donors' samples. CDR3s include the opening cysteine and the closing phenylalanine or tryptophan. The order of the fields is V gene, J gene, clone size, D gene, CDR3 protein, CDR3 DNA. D genes are given only for firm matches. Expanded clones get a size class; other rows say once, few or many, or leave the size out.

v_call: TRBV4-1
j_call: TRBJ2-1
clone_size: NA
d_call: TRBD2
cdr3_aa: CASSQEFSGINTYNEQFF
cdr3_nt: TGCGCCAGCAGCCAAGAATTCAGCGGGATTAATACGTACAATGAGCAGTTCTTC

v_call: TRBV7-9
j_call: TRBJ1-2
clone_size: NA
d_call: TRBD1
cdr3_aa: CASSTGQAETNYGYTF
cdr3_nt: TGTGCCAGCAGCACTGGACAGGCGGAGACTAACTATGGCTACACCTTC

v_call: TRBV11-1
j_call: TRBJ1-5
clone_size: NA
d_call: TRBD1
cdr3_aa: CASSLGQGNQPQHF
cdr3_nt: TGTGCCAGCAGCCTGGGACAGGGCAATCAGCCCCAGCATTTT

v_call: TRBV13
j_call: TRBJ2-3
clone_size: NA
d_call: NA
cdr3_aa: CASSLGRRSDTQYF
cdr3_nt: TGTGCCAGCAGCTTAGGGCGGAGATCGGATACGCAGTATTTT

v_call: TRBV29-1
j_call: TRBJ1-2
clone_size: NA
d_call: NA
cdr3_aa: CSVVERSASYGYTF
cdr3_nt: TGCAGCGTTGTCGAGAGATCGGCGAGCTATGGCTACACCTTC

v_call: TRBV19
j_call: TRBJ2-2
clone_size: NA
d_call: NA
cdr3_aa: CASSQATNTGELFF
cdr3_nt: TGTGCCAGTAGTCAGGCTACGAACACCGGGGAGCTGTTTTTT

v_call: TRBV6-1
j_call: TRBJ2-1
clone_size: NA
d_call: NA
cdr3_aa: CASRGSIGEQFF
cdr3_nt: TGTGCCAGCCGAGGGAGCATCGGTGAGCAGTTCTTC

v_call: TRBV27
j_call: TRBJ2-2
clone_size: NA
d_call: NA
cdr3_aa: CASSSRGARELFF
cdr3_nt: TGTGCCAGCAGTTCAAGGGGGGCCAGGGAGCTGTTTTTT

v_call: TRBV7-9
j_call: TRBJ2-7
clone_size: once
d_call: NA
cdr3_aa: CASSFLRVFDEQYF
cdr3_nt: TGTGCCAGCAGCTTCCTCAGGGTGTTCGACGAGCAGTACTTC

v_call: TRBV6-5
j_call: TRBJ1-2
clone_size: NA
d_call: TRBD1
cdr3_aa: CASSRQGPQYYGYTF
cdr3_nt: TGTGCCAGCAGCCGACAGGGGCCCCAATACTATGGCTACACCTTC

v_call: TRBV9
j_call: TRBJ2-1
clone_size: NA
d_call: TRBD2
cdr3_aa: CASSVLAGVNNEQFF
cdr3_nt: TGTGCCAGCAGCGTCTTAGCGGGAGTTAACAATGAGCAGTTCTTC

v_call: TRBV27
j_call: TRBJ1-2
clone_size: NA
d_call: NA
cdr3_aa: CASSYSAGLPNYGYTF
cdr3_nt: TGTGCCAGCAGTTACAGCGCCGGACTACCTAACTATGGCTACACCTTC

v_call: TRBV2
j_call: TRBJ2-1
clone_size: NA
d_call: TRBD2
cdr3_aa: CASTLLAGARGDEQFF
cdr3_nt: TGTGCCAGCACCCTACTAGCGGGAGCTAGGGGGGATGAGCAGTTCTTC

v_call: TRBV28
j_call: TRBJ2-7
clone_size: once
d_call: NA
cdr3_aa: CASTLSPRGEQYF
cdr3_nt: TGTGCCAGCACACTAAGCCCTAGGGGAGAGCAGTACTTC

v_call: TRBV6-5
j_call: TRBJ2-7
clone_size: NA
d_call: TRBD1
cdr3_aa: CASSYTGQGYEQYF
cdr3_nt: TGTGCCAGCAGTTACACAGGACAGGGGTACGAGCAGTACTTC

v_call: TRBV4-1
j_call: TRBJ1-5
clone_size: NA
d_call: TRBD1
cdr3_aa: CASSQFTGDSNQPQHF
cdr3_nt: TGCGCCAGCAGCCAATTTACAGGGGATAGCAATCAGCCCCAGCATTTT

v_call: TRBV7-9
j_call: TRBJ1-2
clone_size: few
d_call: NA
cdr3_aa: CASSLAGSDGYTF
cdr3_nt: TGTGCCAGCAGCTTAGCGGGGTCAGATGGCTACACCTTC

v_call: TRBV7-9
j_call: TRBJ2-5
clone_size: NA
d_call: NA
cdr3_aa: CASRSGGTQETQYF
cdr3_nt: TGTGCCAGCAGGTCAGGCGGGACACAAGAGACCCAGTACTTC

v_call: TRBV19
j_call: TRBJ2-1
clone_size: NA
d_call: NA
cdr3_aa: CASSIGARSGRSYNEQFF
cdr3_nt: TGTGCCAGTAGTATTGGGGCGCGAAGCGGCCGCTCCTACAATGAGCAGTTCTTC

v_call: TRBV5-6
j_call: TRBJ2-1
clone_size: NA
d_call: NA
cdr3_aa: CASSLALGAAAINEQFF
cdr3_nt: TGTGCCAGCAGCTTGGCCTTAGGGGCAGCCGCTATTAATGAGCAGTTCTTC

v_call: TRBV2
j_call: TRBJ1-5
clone_size: once
d_call: NA
cdr3_aa: CASSEGVFEGQPQHF
cdr3_nt: TGTGCCAGCAGTGAAGGGGTTTTTGAGGGTCAGCCCCAGCATTTT

v_call: TRBV10-3
j_call: TRBJ2-7
clone_size: NA
d_call: NA
cdr3_aa: CAISESRAGDYEQYF
cdr3_nt: TGTGCCATCAGTGAGTCGCGGGCAGGGGACTACGAGCAGTACTTC

v_call: TRBV7-3
j_call: TRBJ2-5
clone_size: NA
d_call: NA
cdr3_aa: CAIPSETQYF
cdr3_nt: TGTGCCATTCCCTCGGAGACCCAGTACTTC

v_call: TRBV27
j_call: TRBJ2-1
clone_size: NA
d_call: TRBD2
cdr3_aa: CASSPGTTSEGEQFF
cdr3_nt: TGTGCCAGCAGTCCGGGGACTACCTCTGAGGGAGAGCAGTTCTTC

v_call: TRBV28
j_call: TRBJ1-1
clone_size: few
d_call: NA
cdr3_aa: CASSAMNTEAFF
cdr3_nt: TGTGCCAGCAGTGCAATGAACACTGAAGCTTTCTTT

v_call: TRBV19
j_call: TRBJ2-2
clone_size: NA
d_call: TRBD1
cdr3_aa: CASSALGTGGTGELFF
cdr3_nt: TGTGCCAGTAGTGCCCTCGGGACAGGAGGCACCGGGGAGCTGTTTTTT

v_call: TRBV2
j_call: TRBJ1-2
clone_size: NA
d_call: TRBD1
cdr3_aa: CASSEDTDRGRFGYGYTF
cdr3_nt: TGTGCCAGCAGTGAAGATACGGACAGGGGGCGCTTTGGCTATGGCTACACCTTC

v_call: TRBV30
j_call: TRBJ1-5
clone_size: few
d_call: NA
cdr3_aa: CAWSEVGHQPQHF
cdr3_nt: TGTGCCTGGAGTGAGGTTGGGCATCAGCCCCAGCATTTT

v_call: TRBV28
j_call: TRBJ2-1
clone_size: once
d_call: NA
cdr3_aa: CASYNEQFF
cdr3_nt: TGTGCCAGCTACAATGAGCAGTTCTTC

v_call: TRBV2
j_call: TRBJ2-7
clone_size: NA
d_call: NA
cdr3_aa: CASSSFEGYEQYF
cdr3_nt: TGTGCCAGCAGTTCATTCGAGGGGTACGAGCAGTACTTC

v_call: TRBV15
j_call: TRBJ2-6
clone_size: NA
d_call: NA
cdr3_aa: CATSRDRRAGANVLTF
cdr3_nt: TGTGCCACCAGCAGAGATCGGCGGGCTGGGGCCAACGTCCTGACTTTC

v_call: TRBV7-2
j_call: TRBJ2-1
clone_size: NA
d_call: NA
cdr3_aa: CASSLGLSSYNEQFF
cdr3_nt: TGTGCCAGCAGCCTCGGGCTGAGCTCCTACAATGAGCAGTTCTTC

v_call: TRBV9
j_call: TRBJ2-1
clone_size: NA
d_call: NA
cdr3_aa: CASSVGGRGETYNEQFF
cdr3_nt: TGTGCCAGCAGCGTAGGGGGTCGCGGGGAGACCTACAATGAGCAGTTCTTC

v_call: TRBV11-2
j_call: TRBJ1-4
clone_size: NA
d_call: NA
cdr3_aa: CASSLGLGLTNEKLFF
cdr3_nt: TGTGCCAGCAGCTTGGGCCTAGGGTTAACTAATGAAAAACTGTTTTTT

v_call: TRBV10-3
j_call: TRBJ1-1
clone_size: NA
d_call: NA
cdr3_aa: CANKQGMNTEAFF
cdr3_nt: TGTGCCAACAAACAGGGCATGAACACTGAAGCTTTCTTT

v_call: TRBV11-2
j_call: TRBJ2-1
clone_size: NA
d_call: NA
cdr3_aa: CASSRGPARSYNEQFF
cdr3_nt: TGTGCCAGCAGCCGGGGCCCGGCCAGGTCCTACAATGAGCAGTTCTTC

v_call: TRBV27
j_call: TRBJ2-3
clone_size: NA
d_call: TRBD2
cdr3_aa: CASSSLAGVSDTQYF
cdr3_nt: TGTGCCAGCAGTTCTTTAGCGGGAGTTTCAGATACGCAGTATTTT

v_call: TRBV14
j_call: TRBJ2-4
clone_size: once
d_call: NA
cdr3_aa: CASSQVGSLYRRNIQYF
cdr3_nt: TGTGCCAGCAGCCAAGTAGGGAGCCTATACCGGAGAAACATTCAGTACTTC